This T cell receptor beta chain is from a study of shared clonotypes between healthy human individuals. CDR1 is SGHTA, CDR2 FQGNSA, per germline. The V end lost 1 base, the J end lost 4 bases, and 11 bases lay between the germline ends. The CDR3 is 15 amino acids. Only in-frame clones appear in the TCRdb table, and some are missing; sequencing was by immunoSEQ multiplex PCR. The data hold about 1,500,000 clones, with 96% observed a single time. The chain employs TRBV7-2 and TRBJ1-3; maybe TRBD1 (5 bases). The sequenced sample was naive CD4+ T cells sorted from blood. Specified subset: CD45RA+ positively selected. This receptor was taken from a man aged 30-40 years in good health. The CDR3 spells CASSLGGASGNTIYF. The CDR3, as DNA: TGTGCCAGCAGCTTAGGGGGCGCATCGGGAAACACCATATATTTT.